This T cell receptor beta chain comes out of a study of T cell repertoires in cytomegalovirus infection. For the study at large: Recently described HLA-C-restricted plus well-studied HLA-B-restricted CMV epitopes were used. CMV infection plus the matching HLA type was flagged by public TCR beta signatures.

This clonotype was counted ten times or more. The antigen is undetermined. Study observations and caveats: CMV-specific TCR beta clonotypes restricted by HLA-C dominated the ex vivo response. Totalled public TCR beta family frequency picked out people who carried CMV plus the relevant HLA.

The CDR3 has 14 residues. Germline CDR1 and CDR2: SGHTA and FQGNSA. V lost 5 bases, J lost 6 bases, and 8 bases stayed unmatched. TCRdb analysed the reads with MiXCR anew, one entry per CDR3 protein. The table lists nearly 700,000 distinct CDR3 sequences, around a third of them singletons. This clonotype was sampled from a human donor in good health (CMV status not recorded). Some clones in this sample may be carry-over from other donors' samples. Sequences were derived from cultured PBMCs, sampled from culture after CMV antigen stimulation. The chain is built from TRBV7-2 and TRBJ2-7; 9 bases align to TRBD2. Here the CDR3 DNA reads TGTGCCAGCAGCCTTGTCGGGACTAGCCGCGAGCAGTACTTC. This gives the protein CASSLVGTSREQYF.